The entry below describes one T cell receptor (beta chain). The antigen is unknown. This CDR3 is 13 amino acids long. V gave up 4 bases and J gave up 14 bases, with 20 bases separating them. Germline V gene lookup returns CDR1 LNHDA and CDR2 SQIVND (reference sequence). This sample stems from a study of glioma-infiltrating T cells. Overall study results and limits: Non-neoplastic patients had below-expected tissue-blood divergence, while all gliomas exceeded expectation.

Using RNA template, CDR3s of TCR alpha and beta were amplified with iRepertoire arm-PCR. TCRdb reprocessed the multiplex PCR reads with MiXCR, giving one entry per CDR3 protein. The sample has around 90,000 distinct CDR3 sequences, approximately 40% seen once. This chain joins TRBV19 and TRBJ1-1; no firm D call. This TCR was sampled from a human donor with low-grade glioma or glioblastoma, undergoing nonglioma brain surgery, or in good health (not recorded which). The sequencing input was glioma tissue, nonneoplastic brain tissue, or PBMCs (not recorded which). CDR3: CASSKPPNTGAFF. The DNA for the CDR3 is TGTGCCAGTAGTAAACCCCCGAACACTGGAGCCTTCTTT.